The T cell receptor (beta chain) described here comes from a study of memory CD8 T cells in hepatitis C reinfection. Study-wide background: After reinfection, a couple of primary-infection resolvers became chronically infected. HCV reinfection: RNA-positive following two negative tests at least 60 days apart.

Time point here: late/post reinfection, 12 to 24 weeks after detection. No in vitro expansion preceded TCR sequencing of the sorted cells. A couple of donors provided sorted CD3+ CD8+ CD45RO- naive CD8 T cells at all three reinfection time points. Findings of the study overall: With 4 to 6 donors, public clonotype conclusions could not be definitive.

This clone was seen once. Its antigen is still unknown. Some clones are missing from TCRdb's copy, which holds only in-frame ones; the method was immunoSEQ multiplex PCR. The table lists approximately 46,000 clones, about 91% of them singletons. CDR1 and CDR2 from the germline V gene are SEHNR and FQNEAQ (reference sequence). The CDR3 is made up of 18 amino acids. Trimming cost V 4 bases and J 2 bases; bases outside gene matches: 12. The rearrangement links TRBV7-9 to TRBJ2-3; 10 bases are a match to TRBD2. Sequencing used naive CD8+ T cells sorted from blood. The clonotype originates from a man aged 18 to 35 with hepatitis C virus infection. The CDR3 reads CASSSYSGGNHPTDTQYF. Written as DNA, the CDR3 is TGTGCCAGCAGCTCTTATAGCGGGGGGAATCATCCCACAGATACGCAGTATTTT.